The clone carrying this T cell receptor (beta chain) was observed a handful of times. TCRdb reanalysed the 5' RACE reads using MiXCR and keeps one entry per CDR3 protein. The sample carries 110,000 or so distinct CDR3 sequences, 11% recorded once. This entry is derived from a study of spatial heterogeneity in lung cancer. The overall study: The study sequenced follow-up PBMC samples when they were available, at a median of approximately two years after resection.

Stated time point: blood at routine non-recurrence follow-up after resection. The authors sequenced whole RNA from tumor, nontumor lung or frozen PBMC without sorting. J lost 1 base, V lost 5 bases, and 9 bases had no gene match. CDR3 length: 16 amino acids. Germline V gene lookup returns CDR1 SEHNR and CDR2 FQNEAQ (reference sequence). Sequencing was performed on PBMCs, taken at follow-up. The sequence was collected from a female donor with early-stage non-small cell lung cancer. The rearrangement uses TRBV7-9 and TRBJ1-1; 8 bases agree with TRBD1. CDR3 DNA: TGTGCCAGCAGCCCCCAGGGGGCCACCCAGAACACTGAAGCTTTCTTT. It codes for CASSPQGATQNTEAFF.